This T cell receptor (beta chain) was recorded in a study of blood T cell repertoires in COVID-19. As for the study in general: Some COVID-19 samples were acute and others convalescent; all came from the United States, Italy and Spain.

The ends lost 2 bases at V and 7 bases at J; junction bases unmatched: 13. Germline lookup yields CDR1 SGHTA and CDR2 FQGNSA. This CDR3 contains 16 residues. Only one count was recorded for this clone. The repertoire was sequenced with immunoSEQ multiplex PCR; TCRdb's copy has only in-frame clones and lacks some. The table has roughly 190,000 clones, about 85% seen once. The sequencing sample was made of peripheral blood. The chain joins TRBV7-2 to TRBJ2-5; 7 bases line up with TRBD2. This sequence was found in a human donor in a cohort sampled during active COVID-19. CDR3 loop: CASSLQGAGATVTQYF. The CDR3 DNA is TGTGCCAGCAGCTTACAAGGGGCGGGAGCCACTGTGACCCAGTACTTC.